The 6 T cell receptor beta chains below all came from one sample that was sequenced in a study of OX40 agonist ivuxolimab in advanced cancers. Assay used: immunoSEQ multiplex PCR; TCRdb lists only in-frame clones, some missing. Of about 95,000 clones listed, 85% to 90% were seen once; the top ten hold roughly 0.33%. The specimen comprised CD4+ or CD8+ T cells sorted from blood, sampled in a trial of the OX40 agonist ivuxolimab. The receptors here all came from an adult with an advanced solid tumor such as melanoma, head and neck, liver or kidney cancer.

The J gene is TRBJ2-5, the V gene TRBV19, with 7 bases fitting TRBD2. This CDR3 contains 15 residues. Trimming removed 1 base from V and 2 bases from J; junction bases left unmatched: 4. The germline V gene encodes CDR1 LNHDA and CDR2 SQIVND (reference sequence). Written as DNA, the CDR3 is TGTGCCAGTAGTATAGGGGGGGGAGAACAAGAGACCCAGTACTTC. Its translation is CASSIGGGEQETQYF. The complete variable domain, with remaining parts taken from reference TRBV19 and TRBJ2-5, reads DGGITQSPKYLFRKEGQNVTLSCEQNLNHDAMYWYRQDPGQGLRLIYYSQIVNDFQKGDIAEGYSVSREKKESFPLTVTSAQKNPTAFYLCASSIGGGEQETQYFGPGTRLLVL.

The CDR3 loop is CASSTYRSLNEKLFF. CDR3 coding DNA: TGTGCCAGCAGCACCTACAGATCCCTTAATGAAAAACTGTTTTTT. V is TRBV5-6 and J is TRBJ1-4, with D unresolved. The CDR3 is made up of 15 amino acids. Trimming took 4 bases from V and 4 from J, leaving 14 bases between them. The germline V gene encodes CDR1 SGHDT and CDR2 YYEEEE. The complete variable domain, with remaining parts taken from reference TRBV5-6 and TRBJ1-4, reads DAGVTQSPTHLIKTRGQQVTLRCSPKSGHDTVSWYQQALGQGPQFIFQYYEEEERQRGNFPDRFSGHQFPNYSSELNVNALLLGDSALYLCASSTYRSLNEKLFFGSGTQLSVL.

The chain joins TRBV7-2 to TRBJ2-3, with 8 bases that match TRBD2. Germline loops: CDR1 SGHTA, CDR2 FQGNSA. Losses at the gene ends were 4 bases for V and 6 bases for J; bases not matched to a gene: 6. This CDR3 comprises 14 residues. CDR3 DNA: TGTGCCAGCAGCTCGAACGGGGGGGTGGATACGCAGTATTTT. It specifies CASSSNGGVDTQYF.

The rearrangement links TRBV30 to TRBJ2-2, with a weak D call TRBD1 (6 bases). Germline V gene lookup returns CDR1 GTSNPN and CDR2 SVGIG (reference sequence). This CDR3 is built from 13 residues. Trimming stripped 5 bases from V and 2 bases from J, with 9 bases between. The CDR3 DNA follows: TGTGCCTGGGGGGGACACAACACCGGGGAGCTGTTTTTT. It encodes CAWGGHNTGELFF.

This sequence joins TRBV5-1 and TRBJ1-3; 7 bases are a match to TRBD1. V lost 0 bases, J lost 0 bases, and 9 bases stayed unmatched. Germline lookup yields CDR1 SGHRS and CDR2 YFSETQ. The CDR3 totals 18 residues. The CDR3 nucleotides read TGCGCCAGCAGCTTGGTTGCTGGACAGGCCTCCTCTGGAAACACCATATATTTT. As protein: CASSLVAGQASSGNTIYF.

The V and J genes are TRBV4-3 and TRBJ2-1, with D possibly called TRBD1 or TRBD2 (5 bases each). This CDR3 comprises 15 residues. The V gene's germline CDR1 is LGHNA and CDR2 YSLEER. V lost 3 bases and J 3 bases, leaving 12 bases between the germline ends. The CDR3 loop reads CASSQRQGDYNEQFF. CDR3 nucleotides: TGCGCCAGCAGCCAGCGGCAGGGAGACTACAATGAGCAGTTCTTC.